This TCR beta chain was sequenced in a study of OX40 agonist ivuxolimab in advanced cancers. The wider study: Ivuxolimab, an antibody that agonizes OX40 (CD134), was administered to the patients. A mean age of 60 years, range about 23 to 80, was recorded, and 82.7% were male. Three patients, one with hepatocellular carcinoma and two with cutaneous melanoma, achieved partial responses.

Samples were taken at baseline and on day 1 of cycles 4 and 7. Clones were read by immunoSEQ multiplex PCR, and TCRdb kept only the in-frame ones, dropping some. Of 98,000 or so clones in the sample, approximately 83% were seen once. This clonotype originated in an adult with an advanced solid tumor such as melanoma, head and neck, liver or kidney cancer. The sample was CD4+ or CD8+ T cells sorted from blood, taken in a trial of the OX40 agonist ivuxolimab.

This chain's CDR3 is CATSRDGQGPGFWYF. The CDR3 region has the DNA TGTGCCACCAGCAGAGATGGACAGGGGCCCGGGTTCTGGTACTTC. The chain employs TRBV15 and TRBJ2-7; TRBD1 matches at 9 bases. Germline V lookup: CDR1 LNHNV, CDR2 YYDKDF (reference sequence). The CDR3 is made up of 15 amino acids. V lost 0 bases to trimming and J lost 12 bases; unmatched junction nucleotides: 12.